This entry is about one TCR beta chain. The antigen is undetermined. CDR3 size: 15 residues. V was shortened by 0 bases and J by 7 bases, with 15 bases between the two germline ends. The germline V gene has CDR1 SGHRS and CDR2 YFSETQ. The patients all showed relapse after autologous stem cell transplantation, while their brentuximab vedotin exposure varied. This record comes from a study of PD-1 blockade in classical Hodgkin lymphoma. Study-wide points: At baseline, newly diagnosed patients reportedly showed less TCR diversity than healthy donors.

Some clones are missing from TCRdb's copy, which holds only in-frame ones; the method was immunoSEQ multiplex PCR. This table holds 66,000 or so clones, around 75% found once. The chain couples TRBV5-1 to TRBJ2-3; no definite D call. The source was peripheral blood mononuclear cells (PBMCs), collected before the second cycle of nivolumab. The sequence was collected from a human donor with classical Hodgkin lymphoma. The CDR3 DNA follows: TGCGCCAGCAGCTTGGCCACATTGGCTACAAATACGCAGTATTTT. Protein product: CASSLATLATNTQYF.